This is a list of T cell receptor beta chains from one sample in a study of blood T cell repertoires in COVID-19. The repertoire was sequenced with immunoSEQ multiplex PCR; TCRdb's copy has only in-frame clones and lacks some. Here the sample spans more than 350,000 clones, about 88% being singletons. The sample consisted of PBMCs or T cells enriched from blood (not recorded which). Receptors were obtained from a woman in her late teens or twenties who had been exposed to COVID-19. CDR3s include the opening cysteine and the closing phenylalanine or tryptophan. D genes are given only for firm matches. The size field is filled for only some rows; it gives once, few, many or a size class.

j_call,v_call,clone_size,d_call,cdr3_length,cdr3_nt,cdr3_aa
TRBJ2-3,TRBV9,-,TRBD2,16,TGTGCCAGCAGCGTGATAGGACTAGCGGTCACAGATACGCAGTATTTT,CASSVIGLAVTDTQYF
TRBJ2-2,TRBV30,-,-,15,TGTGCCTGGCGGGGGACCCACGCGAACACCGGGGAGCTGTTTTTT,CAWRGTHANTGELFF
TRBJ2-7,TRBV3-1/TRBV3-2,-,TRBD1,15,TGTGCCAGCAGCTACCGGGACAGGGGAACCTACGAGCAGTACTTC,CASSYRDRGTYEQYF
TRBJ2-3,TRBV4-3,-,-,17,TGCGCCAGCAGCCAAGATTCGCCAGGGGACCACACAGATACGCAGTATTTT,CASSQDSPGDHTDTQYF
TRBJ1-3,TRBV11-2,-,TRBD1,16,TGTGCCAGCCGACCCGCGGGGACAGTCTCTGGAAACACCATATATTTT,CASRPAGTVSGNTIYF
TRBJ1-2,TRBV2,-,TRBD1,14,TGTGCCAGCAGTACTACAGGGGAGTCCGGTGGCTACACCTTC,CASSTTGESGGYTF
TRBJ2-5,TRBV5-1,-,TRBD2,17,TGCGCCAGCAGCTCCGGGACTAGCGGGACCTACCAAGAGACCCAGTACTTC,CASSSGTSGTYQETQYF
TRBJ1-1,TRBV28,-,-,13,TGTGCCAGCATGGGCAGGGTTGGCACTGAAGCTTTCTTT,CASMGRVGTEAFF
TRBJ2-2,TRBV9,-,TRBD2,15,TGTGCCAGCAGCGTTGGGACTAGCGATGGCGGGGAGCTGTTTTTT,CASSVGTSDGGELFF
TRBJ1-5,TRBV6-2/TRBV6-3,-,-,15,TGTGCCAGCAGTTACATACCCAATACCGGTCAGCCCCAGCATTTT,CASSYIPNTGQPQHF
TRBJ1-4,TRBV28,-,TRBD1,15,TGTGCCAGCAGGCTTAGGGGACAGATTAATGAAAAACTGTTTTTT,CASRLRGQINEKLFF
TRBJ2-7,TRBV7-2,-,TRBD1,14,TGTGCCAGCAGCTTTGACAGGGTACCTATCGAGCAGTACTTC,CASSFDRVPIEQYF
TRBJ2-3,TRBV19,-,TRBD2,17,TGTGCCAGTGGACTAGCAGGCTATAAAACTAGCACAGATACGCAGTATTTT,CASGLAGYKTSTDTQYF
TRBJ2-1,TRBV5-1,-,TRBD1,15,TGCGCCAGCAGGCCGGACAGGCCGACCTACAATGAGCAGTTCTTC,CASRPDRPTYNEQFF
TRBJ2-6,TRBV3-1/TRBV3-2,-,TRBD1,19,TGTGCCAGCAGCCGCTGCGGTGGGACAGGGTATTCTGGGGCCAACGTCCTGACTTTC,CASSRCGGTGYSGANVLTF
TRBJ1-2,TRBV11-2,few,-,15,TGTGCCAGCAGCTTAGCCTCGACAGCTAACTATGGCTACACCTTC,CASSLASTANYGYTF
TRBJ2-7,TRBV19,-,-,17,TGTGCCAGTAGTATAGATCACCAGGGGCCCCTCTCCTACGAGCAGTACTTC,CASSIDHQGPLSYEQYF
TRBJ2-6,TRBV10-2,few,-,14,TGCGCCACCTCCCTGAGCCCTGGGGCCAACGTCCTGACTTTC,CATSLSPGANVLTF
TRBJ2-7,TRBV30,-,TRBD1,14,TGTGCCTGGGGGGGAGGGACAGGGGCGTACGAGCAGTACTTC,CAWGGGTGAYEQYF
TRBJ2-6,TRBV4-2,once,-,17,TGTGCCAGCAGTCGGACATCGGAGTCTACTGGGGCCAACGTCCTGACTTTC,CASSRTSESTGANVLTF
TRBJ2-7,TRBV19,-,TRBD1,14,TGTGCCAGTAGTAGTTCGGGACAGGGTTACGAGCAGTACTTC,CASSSSGQGYEQYF
TRBJ2-7,TRBV27,few,-,13,TGTGCCAGCAGTTTACGGCGGACCTACGAGCAGTACTTC,CASSLRRTYEQYF
TRBJ2-3,TRBV10-2,-,TRBD2,15,TGCGCCAGCAGGGGACTAGCGGGAGTTACAGATACGCAGTATTTT,CASRGLAGVTDTQYF
TRBJ1-1,TRBV14,-,-,14,TGTGCCAGCAGCCAATCTGGGAGGAACACTGAAGCTTTCTTT,CASSQSGRNTEAFF
TRBJ1-5,TRBV28,-,TRBD1,15,TGTGCCAGCAAGGGACAGCCCATAATACTTCAGCCCCAGCATTTT,CASKGQPIILQPQHF
TRBJ2-5,TRBV2,-,TRBD1,14,TGTGCCAGCTACTCCCCGACAGGGAGAGAGACCCAGTACTTC,CASYSPTGRETQYF
TRBJ2-7,TRBV28,-,TRBD1,15,TGTGCCAGCAGTTTATTAGAGACAGGGACCTACGAGCAGTACTTC,CASSLLETGTYEQYF
TRBJ2-3,TRBV5-8,-,TRBD1,13,TGTGCCAGCAGCAGGGACAGATCAGATACGCAGTATTTT,CASSRDRSDTQYF
TRBJ1-2,TRBV15,-,-,16,TGTGCCACCAGCGGGACCCGGGACTCTTTGGCCTATGGCTACACCTTC,CATSGTRDSLAYGYTF
TRBJ1-5,TRBV28,-,TRBD1,16,TGTGCCAGCAGTCCCGAGGACAGGGCTAGCAATCAGCCCCAGCATTTT,CASSPEDRASNQPQHF
TRBJ2-4,TRBV4-1,once,-,16,TGCGCCAGCAGCCCAGCCTGGAGTGGCGCCAAAAACATTCAGTACTTC,CASSPAWSGAKNIQYF
TRBJ1-6,TRBV10-1,-,-,10,TGCGCCAGCCCCGTGTCACCCCTCCACTTT,CASPVSPLHF
TRBJ2-7,TRBV28,-,TRBD1,14,TGTGCCATCCAAAGGACAGGGGGAGTTCGCGAGCAGTACTTC,CAIQRTGGVREQYF
TRBJ2-7,TRBV29-1,-,-,12,TGCAGCGTTCTCGGAGACTTCTACGAGCAGTACTTC,CSVLGDFYEQYF
TRBJ2-3,TRBV9,-,TRBD2,18,TGTGCCAGCAGCGTAGGGGTAGCGGGGGGGCCAGGCACAGATACGCAGTATTTT,CASSVGVAGGPGTDTQYF
TRBJ2-1,TRBV6-5,-,TRBD2,16,TGTGCCAGCAGTTACGATAGCGGGCTTGCGTACAATGAGCAGTTCTTC,CASSYDSGLAYNEQFF
TRBJ1-4,TRBV7-2,-,-,16,TGTGCCAGCAGCTTAGAAGTGGCGGGGGATAATGAAAAACTGTTTTTT,CASSLEVAGDNEKLFF
TRBJ1-5,TRBV5-8,-,-,16,TGTGCCAGCAGCTTGGGGGATCCAGGGTCCAATCAGCCCCAGCATTTT,CASSLGDPGSNQPQHF
TRBJ2-1,TRBV18,few,-,17,TGTGCCAGCTCACCACTTCAGGTGTACAGCTCCTACAATGAGCAGTTCTTC,CASSPLQVYSSYNEQFF
TRBJ2-7,TRBV7-6,-,TRBD2,17,TGTGCCAGCAGCTTAGAGACGTGGGGAGGGAAGAACTACGAGCAGTACTTC,CASSLETWGGKNYEQYF